A single sample gave rise to the 27 T cell receptor beta chains below, sequenced in a study of T cell responses to AZD1222 COVID-19 vaccine. Clones were read by immunoSEQ multiplex PCR, and TCRdb kept only the in-frame ones, dropping some. The top ten hold approximately 2% of the sample, which has approximately 150,000 clones, around 90% seen once. Source: peripheral blood, taken on day 0 of AZD1222 vaccination. Receptor source: an adult in good health.

V and J are TRBV14 and TRBJ2-1; a possible D gene is TRBD1 (6 bases). The CDR3 is made up of 16 amino acids. Trimming stripped 0 bases from V and 1 base from J, with 10 bases between. The V gene's germline CDR1 is SGHDN and CDR2 FVKESK. DNA of the CDR3: TGTGCCAGCAGCCAAGACATTGGACAGTCCTACAATGAGCAGTTCTTC. Encoded protein: CASSQDIGQSYNEQFF. Full variable domain (missing parts from reference TRBV14 and TRBJ2-1): EAGVTQFPSHSVIEKGQTVTLRCDPISGHDNLYWYRRVMGKEIKFLLHFVKESKQDESGMPNNRFLAERTGGTYSTLKVQPAELEDSGVYFCASSQDIGQSYNEQFFGPGTRLTVL.

This clone was detected a few times. This sequence joins TRBV4-3 and TRBJ2-7; no clear D gene. The germline V gene has CDR1 LGHNA and CDR2 YSLEER. The CDR3 has 15 residues. V was clipped by 0 bases and J by 6 bases, with 15 bases between them. The CDR3 region is CASSQDLWMGGEQYF. The CDR3 nucleotides are TGCGCCAGCAGCCAAGATTTGTGGATGGGTGGCGAGCAGTACTTC.

CDR3 nucleotide sequence: TGTGCCAGTAGTACGGGACAGGGGATTCAGCCCCAGCATTTT. Its protein product is CASSTGQGIQPQHF. The rearrangement uses TRBV19 and TRBJ1-5; 10 bases line up with TRBD1. This CDR3 spans 14 amino acids. CDR1 and CDR2 from the germline V gene are LNHDA and SQIVND (reference sequence). J lost 6 bases, V lost 4 bases, and 3 bases had no gene match.

The chain is built from TRBV18 and TRBJ2-7; 8 nucleotides agree with TRBD1. The germline V gene has CDR1 KGHSH and CDR2 LQKENI. The CDR3 is 16 amino acids. With 8 bases clipped from V and 0 bases from J, the junction kept 12 bases outside the gene matches. The CDR3 DNA follows: TGTGCCAGCCGTTCCAGGGCGACAGGGGACTCCTACGAGCAGTACTTC. Encoded protein: CASRSRATGDSYEQYF.

This clone turned up a few times. The chain carries TRBV10-3 and TRBJ2-6; D uncertain. Per the germline V gene, CDR1 is ENHRY and CDR2 is SYGVKD. The CDR3 has 12 residues. With 7 bases removed from V and 3 bases from J, the gap between germline ends came to 4 bases. CDR3 nucleotides: TGTGCCATCACTAATGGGGCCAACGTCCTGACTTTC. Translation gives CAITNGANVLTF.

V gene TRBV6-2 or TRBV6-3 combines with J gene TRBJ1-1; the D is unclear. The CDR3 extends over 12 amino acids. Per the germline V gene, CDR1 is MNHEY and CDR2 is SVGEGT. Trimming pared 0 bases from V and 7 bases from J, leaving 6 bases between. The CDR3 is CASSYSVGEAFF. In DNA, the CDR3 is TGTGCCAGCAGTTACTCGGTAGGTGAAGCTTTCTTT.

The chain links TRBV6-2 or TRBV6-3 to TRBJ1-5; no clear D gene. This CDR3 comprises 13 residues. V was trimmed by 5 bases and J by 4 bases, leaving 9 bases between them. In germline, CDR1 is MNHEY, CDR2 SVGEGT. The CDR3 DNA follows: TGTGCCAGCAGTAGGGTTAGAAATCAGCCCCAGCATTTT. This codes for CASSRVRNQPQHF.

V is TRBV9 and J is TRBJ2-5; D remains ambiguous. The CDR3 loop spans 15 amino acids. CDR1 and CDR2 (germline): SGDLS, YYNGEE. V was pared by 3 bases and J by 4 bases, with 16 bases between. CDR3: CASSGPLFDRETQYF. The DNA of the CDR3 is TGTGCCAGCAGCGGTCCCCTCTTTGATCGAGAGACCCAGTACTTC.

This chain joins TRBV10-3 and TRBJ1-1; no definite D call. CDR1 and CDR2 (germline): ENHRY, SYGVKD. This CDR3 region has 13 residues. V lost 8 bases and J lost 0, with 10 bases in between. CDR3 region: CAIEKVMNTEAFF. The CDR3 coding sequence is TGTGCCATCGAGAAGGTTATGAACACTGAAGCTTTCTTT.

The chain carries TRBV30 and TRBJ1-2, with 7 bases aligning to TRBD1. This CDR3 spans 13 amino acids. CDR1 is GTSNPN, CDR2 SVGIG, per germline (reference sequence). With V trimmed by 4 bases and J by 6 bases, 8 bases remained unmatched. In DNA, the CDR3 is TGTGCCTGGATGGATCCGACAGGGCATGGCTACACCTTC. Amino acid sequence: CAWMDPTGHGYTF.

This rearrangement joins TRBV6-5 to TRBJ2-1, with D unresolved. Germline values: CDR1 MNHEY, CDR2 SVGAGI. V lost 7 bases and J lost 12, with 16 bases in between. The CDR3 runs 12 residues. DNA for the CDR3: TGTGCCAGCACCCCCGACCTGGCTTGGCAGTTCTTC. Its protein is CASTPDLAWQFF.

This chain links TRBV5-4 with TRBJ1-2; 10 bases fit TRBD1. Trimming cost V 4 bases and J 2 bases; bases outside gene matches: 5. Germline V gene data show CDR1 as SGHNT and CDR2 as YYREEE (reference sequence). This CDR3 is built from 15 residues. CDR3 nucleotides: TGTGCCAGCAGCCTACGGGACAGGGGCAACTATGGCTACACCTTC. Protein product: CASSLRDRGNYGYTF.

CDR3 DNA: TGCGCCCGCGGGGGGGGAGCAACTAATGAAAAACTGTTTTTT. It translates to CARGGGATNEKLFF. The chain employs TRBV5-1 and TRBJ1-4; TRBD1 might be the D (5 bases). Trimming shortened V by 10 bases and J by 0 bases, and 13 bases separated the two germline ends. CDR1 is SGHRS and CDR2 is YFSETQ in the germline V gene. CDR3 length equals 14 residues.

The chain uses TRBV5-6 and TRBJ1-6, with D tentatively TRBD1 (5 bases). V was shortened by 3 bases and J by 16 bases, with 20 bases between the two germline ends. The germline V gene has CDR1 SGHDT and CDR2 YYEEEE. The CDR3 runs 14 residues. CDR3 region: CASSSTIIKPGLHF. The CDR3 region has the DNA TGTGCCAGCAGCTCGACAATCATCAAACCAGGGCTCCACTTT. Variable domain in full (rest from reference TRBV5-6 and TRBJ1-6): DAGVTQSPTHLIKTRGQQVTLRCSPKSGHDTVSWYQQALGQGPQFIFQYYEEEERQRGNFPDRFSGHQFPNYSSELNVNALLLGDSALYLCASSSTIIKPGLHFGNGTRLTVT.

This chain uses TRBV21-1 with TRBJ1-6. TRBV21-1 is noted as a pseudogene. The CDR3 consists of 15 residues. In nucleotides, the CDR3 is TGTGCCAGCAGCAAAGTATGTTTGCGGAATTCACCCCTCCACTTT. Translation gives CASSKVCLRNSPLHF.

This clone was seen just once. The V and J genes are TRBV25-1 and TRBJ1-4; a possible D gene is TRBD1 (5 bases). Germline V gene data show CDR1 as MGHDK and CDR2 as SYGVNS. V shed 8 bases and J shed 7 bases, with 17 bases lying between them. This CDR3 region has 14 residues. The CDR3 DNA follows: TGTGCCAGCTCCAGACGGGGGTTCGGTGAAAAACTGTTTTTT. This translates into CASSRRGFGEKLFF. Full variable domain (outside the CDR3, taken from reference TRBV25-1 and TRBJ1-4): EADIYQTPRYLVIGTGKKITLECSQTMGHDKMYWYQQDPGMELHLIHYSYGVNSTEKGDLSSESTVSRIRTEHFPLTLESARPSHTSQYLCASSRRGFGEKLFFGSGTQLSVL.

The chain couples TRBV7-2 to TRBJ2-5, with D perhaps matching TRBD2 (6 bases). Trimming removed 3 bases at V and 1 base at J, with 9 bases between. The germline V gene has CDR1 SGHTA and CDR2 FQGNSA. This CDR3 comprises 14 residues. The CDR3: CASSFLGGQETQYF. The CDR3 bases are TGTGCCAGCAGCTTCTTGGGGGGCCAAGAGACCCAGTACTTC.

The rearrangement uses TRBV7-2 and TRBJ2-5; D may be TRBD1 (6 bases). CDR1 and CDR2 (germline): SGHTA, FQGNSA. The CDR3 runs 14 residues. V lost 6 bases, J lost 5 bases, and 16 bases lay in between. CDR3 in amino acids: CASSPRGGRETQYF. DNA of the CDR3: TGTGCCAGCAGTCCCAGGGGCGGAAGGGAGACCCAGTACTTC. The variable domain in full, with the rest retrieved from reference TRBV7-2 and TRBJ2-5, is GAGVSQSPSNKVTEKGKDVELRCDPISGHTALYWYRQSLGQGLEFLIYFQGNSAPDKSGLPSDRFSAERTGGSVSTLTIQRTQQEDSAVYLCASSPRGGRETQYFGPGTRLLVL.

The J gene is TRBJ2-3, the V gene TRBV6-5; D gene uncertain. The V end was cut by 2 bases, the J end by 5 bases, with 2 bases between. Germline V gene data show CDR1 as MNHEY and CDR2 as SVGAGI. This CDR3 contains 11 residues. Here the CDR3 reads CASSYRDTQYF. In nucleotides, the CDR3 is TGTGCCAGCAGTTACCGAGATACGCAGTATTTT.

The J gene is TRBJ2-5, the V gene TRBV28, with a possible D match to TRBD2 (5 bases). In germline, CDR1 is MDHEN, CDR2 SYDVKM. The CDR3 loop spans 15 amino acids. V lost 7 bases and J lost 5, with 20 bases in between. The CDR3 region is CASTRRAATGETQYF. In nucleotides, the CDR3 is TGTGCCAGCACTCGTAGGGCCGCCACGGGGGAGACCCAGTACTTC.

This clone was detected once. V and J are TRBV6-1 and TRBJ1-2, with D perhaps matching TRBD1 (6 bases). The CDR3 has 14 amino acids. Germline V gene data show CDR1 as MNHNS and CDR2 as SASEGT. V was cut by 0 bases and J by 3 bases, with 8 bases left in between. The CDR3 here is CASSEARGYYGYTF. The CDR3 region has the DNA TGTGCCAGCAGTGAAGCGAGGGGGTACTATGGCTACACCTTC.

The chain combines TRBV2 with TRBJ2-7, with a tentative D call TRBD1 (6 bases). V was shortened by 8 bases and J by 1 base, with 18 bases between the two germline ends. CDR1 is SNHLY and CDR2 is FYNNEI in the germline V gene. The CDR3 has 15 residues. The DNA of the CDR3 is TGTGCCAGCCGGGCGGACAGAACAAGTTCCTACGAGCAGTACTTC. Protein: CASRADRTSSYEQYF.

This chain uses TRBV5-5 with TRBJ1-4; D unresolved. The CDR3 has 13 residues. Germline V gene data show CDR1 as SGHKS and CDR2 as YYEKEE (reference sequence). With 2 bases removed from V and 5 bases from J, the gap between germline ends came to 7 bases. CDR3 in DNA: TGTGCCAGCAGCTTAGCACAGAATGAAAAACTGTTTTTT. Protein: CASSLAQNEKLFF.

The rearrangement links TRBV19 to TRBJ1-2, with 7 bases identical to TRBD1. J gave up 5 bases and V 9 bases, and 18 bases lay outside the gene matches. Looked up from germline, CDR1 is LNHDA and CDR2 is SQIVND (reference sequence). This CDR3 spans 16 amino acids. CDR3 protein: CASTPHDRAEIYGYTF. CDR3 coding DNA: TGTGCCAGCACTCCTCACGACAGGGCAGAAATATATGGCTACACCTTC.

This chain uses TRBV12-1 with TRBJ2-1; TRBD2 is the table's D call and was not checked against the DNA. TRBV12-1 is recorded as a pseudogene. There are 14 residues in the CDR3. CDR3 nucleotides: TGTGCCAGCAGCTCTTGGACTCCCTACAATGAGCAGTTCTTC. Translating it yields CASSSWTPYNEQFF.

The rearrangement links TRBV24-1 to TRBJ1-1; 10 nucleotides line up with TRBD1. This CDR3 is built from 16 residues. The germline CDR1 and CDR2 sequences are KGHDR and SFDVKD. V trimming: 7 bases; J trimming: 6 bases; junction bases outside the gene matches: 13. CDR3 sequence: CATRPKTGGEFSEAFF. As DNA, the CDR3 is TGTGCCACCAGACCAAAGACAGGGGGCGAATTCTCTGAAGCTTTCTTT.

The rearrangement links TRBV19 to TRBJ2-1; D might be TRBD2 (7 bases). The CDR3 length is 18 residues. V was shortened by 3 bases and J by 4 bases, with 22 bases between the two germline ends. CDR1 and CDR2 (germline): LNHDA, SQIVND (reference sequence). The CDR3 region has the DNA TGTGCCAGTAGTATTTGGCGGGGGACACCTTTGGGATACAATGAGCAGTTCTTC. Translated: CASSIWRGTPLGYNEQFF.